This TCR beta chain was identified in a study of blood T cell repertoires in COVID-19. Study-level background: The cDNA or gDNA used as material had been derived from T cells, B-cell-depleted T cells, or PBMCs.

The V gene's germline CDR1 is GTSNPN and CDR2 SVGIG (reference sequence). The length of the CDR3 is 15 residues. V was trimmed by 1 base and J by 4 bases, leaving 14 bases between them. Profiling relied on immunoSEQ multiplex PCR, and the TCRdb table lists in-frame clones only, not all of them. The sample has approximately 360,000 clones, around 87% seen once; the top ten hold roughly 0.97%. The chain carries TRBV30 and TRBJ1-3; D might be TRBD1 (5 bases). Sequencing was carried out using PBMCs or T cells enriched from blood (not recorded which). The sequence was collected from a woman aged 25 to 39 with acute COVID-19. DNA of the CDR3: TGTGCCTGGAGTGCGGGGGTAGGGGTCGGAAACACCATATATTTT. Protein: CAWSAGVGVGNTIYF.